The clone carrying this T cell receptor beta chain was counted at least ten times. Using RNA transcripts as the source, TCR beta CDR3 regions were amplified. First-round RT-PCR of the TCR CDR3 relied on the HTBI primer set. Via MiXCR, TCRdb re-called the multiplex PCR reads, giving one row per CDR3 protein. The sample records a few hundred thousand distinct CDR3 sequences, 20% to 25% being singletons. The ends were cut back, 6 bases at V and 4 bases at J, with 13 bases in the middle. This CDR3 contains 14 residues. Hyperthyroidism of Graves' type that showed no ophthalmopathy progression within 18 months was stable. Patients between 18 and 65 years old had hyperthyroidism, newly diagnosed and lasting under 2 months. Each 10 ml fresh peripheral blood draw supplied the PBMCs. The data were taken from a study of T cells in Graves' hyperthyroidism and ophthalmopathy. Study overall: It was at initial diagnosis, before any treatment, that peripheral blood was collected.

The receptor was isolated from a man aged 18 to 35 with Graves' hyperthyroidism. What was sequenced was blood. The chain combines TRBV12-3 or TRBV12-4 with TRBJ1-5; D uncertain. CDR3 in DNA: TGTGCCAGCAGACCCGACGGGAGAAATCAGCCCCAGCATTTT. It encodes CASRPDGRNQPQHF.